This T cell receptor (beta chain) was captured in a study of cytomegalovirus exposure and HLA in healthy donors. Background on the study: Early on, a data release was issued that held roughly 80 million unique TCRs from HLA-typed donors.

Researchers ran the PCR with 60 Vbeta and 13 Jbeta primers. Assay used: immunoSEQ multiplex PCR; TCRdb lists only in-frame clones, some missing. The data contain about 190,000 clones, roughly 80% of them singletons. V was trimmed by 2 bases and J by 2 bases, leaving 9 bases between them. Germline CDR1 is MNHEY and CDR2 is SVGAGI. The CDR3 runs 14 residues. Regarding this clone: Its antigen is still unknown.

Study results and caveats: Both high specificity and high sensitivity reportedly marked the classifier's diagnosis of cytomegalovirus status.

This clonotype was obtained from a man aged 35 to 55 in good health and CMV-seropositive. The chain recombines TRBV6-5 with TRBJ2-5, with a weak D call TRBD2 (6 bases). The source material was PBMCs. As DNA, the CDR3 is TGTGCCAGCAGTTACGGGAGGCTTCAAGAGACCCAGTACTTC. The encoded protein is CASSYGRLQETQYF.